Given below is one TCR beta chain in context. The record originates from a study of blood T cell repertoires in COVID-19. Under the authors' procedure: Nucleated cell number was recorded as an estimate derived from reference gene primer amplification. This table comes from immunoSEQ multiplex PCR, and its TCRdb copy is limited to in-frame clones, with some not included. The DNA was the basis for D and trimming; V, J and clone size are from that table. The table records about 45,000 clones, about nine tenths of them present only once. Sequencing was performed on peripheral blood. This TCR derives from a human donor in a cohort sampled during active COVID-19.

CDR3 residues: CASSHRGNYGYTF. CDR3 nucleotide sequence: TGTGCCAGTAGTCACAGGGGTAACTATGGCTACACCTTC. The chain combines TRBV19 with TRBJ1-2, with TRBD1 matching over 7 bases. In germline, CDR1 is LNHDA, CDR2 SQIVND (reference sequence). The length of the CDR3 is 13 residues. With V trimmed by 5 bases and J by 1 base, 1 base remained unmatched.